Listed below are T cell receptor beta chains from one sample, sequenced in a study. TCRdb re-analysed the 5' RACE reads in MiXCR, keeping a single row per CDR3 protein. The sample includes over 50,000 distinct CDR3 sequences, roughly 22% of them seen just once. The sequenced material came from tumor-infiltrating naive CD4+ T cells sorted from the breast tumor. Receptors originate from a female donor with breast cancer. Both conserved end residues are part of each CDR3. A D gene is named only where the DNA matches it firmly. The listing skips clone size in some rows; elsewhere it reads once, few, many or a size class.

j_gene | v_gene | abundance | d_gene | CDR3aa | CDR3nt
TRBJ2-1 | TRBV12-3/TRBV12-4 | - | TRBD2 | CATAGLANNEQFF | TGTGCCACCGCGGGACTAGCGAACAATGAGCAGTTCTTC
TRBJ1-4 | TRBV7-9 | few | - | CASGLNEKLFF | TGTGCCAGCGGCCTTAATGAAAAACTGTTTTTT
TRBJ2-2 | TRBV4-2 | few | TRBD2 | CASSPSPGGAGELFF | TGTGCCAGCAGCCCCAGCCCGGGAGGGGCCGGGGAGCTGTTTTTT
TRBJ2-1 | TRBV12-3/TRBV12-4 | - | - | CASSSEGGTYNEQFF | TGTGCCAGCAGTTCGGAGGGCGGAACGTACAATGAGCAGTTCTTC
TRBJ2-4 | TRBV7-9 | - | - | CASSFNGRGNIQYF | TGTGCCAGCAGCTTCAACGGGCGGGGAAACATTCAGTACTTC
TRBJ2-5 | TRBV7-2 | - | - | CASSRGLGETQYF | TGTGCCAGCAGCCGCGGACTGGGGGAGACCCAGTACTTC
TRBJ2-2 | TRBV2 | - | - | CASSETQSGELFF | TGTGCCAGCAGTGAAACACAGTCCGGGGAGCTGTTTTTT
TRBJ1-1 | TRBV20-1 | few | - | CSARGIDTMNTEAFF | TGCAGTGCTAGAGGGATTGACACAATGAACACTGAAGCTTTCTTT
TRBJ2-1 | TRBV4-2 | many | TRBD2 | CASSQETSGGAYEQFF | TGTGCCAGCAGCCAAGAGACTAGCGGGGGAGCGTATGAGCAGTTCTTC
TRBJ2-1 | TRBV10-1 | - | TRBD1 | CASSELGAGGHGEQFF | TGCGCCAGCAGTGAGTTAGGAGCAGGGGGCCATGGTGAGCAGTTCTTC
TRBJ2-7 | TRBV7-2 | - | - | CASSQGPSYEQYF | TGTGCCAGCAGCCAGGGCCCTTCCTACGAGCAGTACTTC
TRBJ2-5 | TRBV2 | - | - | CASSVDSQETQYF | TGTGCCAGCAGTGTGGACAGCCAAGAGACCCAGTACTTC
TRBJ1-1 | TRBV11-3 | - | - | CASSLGQYTEAFF | TGTGCCAGCAGCTTAGGACAGTACACTGAAGCTTTCTTT
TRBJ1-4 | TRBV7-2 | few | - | CASSYRAAAEKLFF | TGTGCCAGCAGCTACCGGGCGGCGGCGGAAAAACTGTTTTTT
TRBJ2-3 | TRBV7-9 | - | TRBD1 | CASSSDRVRTDTQYF | TGTGCCAGCAGCTCCGACAGGGTTAGGACAGATACGCAGTATTTT
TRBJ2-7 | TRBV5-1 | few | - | CASSSRDLYYEQYF | TGCGCCAGCAGCTCCCGGGACCTGTACTATGAGCAGTACTTC
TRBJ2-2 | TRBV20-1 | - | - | CSARERVSGRGTGELFF | TGCAGTGCTAGAGAGCGCGTGTCAGGGAGGGGGACCGGGGAGCTGTTTTTT
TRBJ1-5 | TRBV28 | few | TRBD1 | CASRPDRGRSNQPQHF | TGTGCCAGCAGGCCGGACAGGGGAAGGAGCAATCAGCCCCAGCATTTT
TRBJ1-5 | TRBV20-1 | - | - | CSASPRGPREGRNQPQHF | TGCAGTGCTAGCCCCCGGGGACCCAGGGAGGGGAGAAATCAGCCCCAGCATTTT
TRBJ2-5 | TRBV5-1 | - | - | CVSSLVGRRMETQYF | TGCGTCAGCAGCCTGGTTGGCAGGCGGATGGAGACCCAGTACTTC
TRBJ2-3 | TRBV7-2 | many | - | CASSSYLSTDTQYF | TGTGCCAGCAGCTCCTACCTGAGCACAGATACGCAGTATTTT
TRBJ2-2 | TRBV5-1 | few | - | CASSLSLAAHANTGELFF | TGCGCCAGCAGCTTGTCATTAGCGGCCCACGCGAACACCGGGGAGCTGTTTTTT
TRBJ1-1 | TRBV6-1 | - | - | CASSGTQGNTEAFF | TGTGCCAGCAGTGGGACACAGGGGAACACTGAAGCTTTCTTT
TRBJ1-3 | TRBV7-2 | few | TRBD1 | CASSFRSGTGGSSGNTIYF | TGTGCCAGCAGCTTCCGTTCCGGGACAGGGGGCTCGTCTGGAAACACCATATATTTT
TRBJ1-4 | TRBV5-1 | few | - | CASSLVVAANEKLFF | TGCGCCAGCAGCTTGGTGGTGGCGGCTAATGAAAAACTGTTTTTT
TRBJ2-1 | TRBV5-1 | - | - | CASSLVPANEQFF | TGCGCCAGCAGCTTGGTTCCTGCCAATGAGCAGTTCTTC
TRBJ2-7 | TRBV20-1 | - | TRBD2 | CSARPPVAGVHEQYF | TGCAGTGCTAGACCACCGGTAGCGGGAGTACACGAGCAGTACTTC
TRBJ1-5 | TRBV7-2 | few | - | CASSLSGFFNQPQHF | TGTGCCAGCAGCTTATCAGGTTTCTTCAATCAGCCCCAGCATTTT
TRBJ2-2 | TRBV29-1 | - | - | CSVEGFTGELFF | TGCAGCGTTGAGGGCTTCACCGGGGAGCTGTTTTTT
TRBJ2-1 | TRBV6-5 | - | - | CASSRGYSGSSYNEQFF | TGTGCCAGCAGTCGTGGCTATAGCGGTAGCTCCTACAATGAGCAGTTCTTC
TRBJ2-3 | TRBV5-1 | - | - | CASSLGRTQDTQYF | TGCGCCAGCAGCTTGGGACGGACTCAGGATACGCAGTATTTT